The 25 T cell receptor beta chains below all came from one sample that was sequenced in a study of shared clonotypes between healthy human individuals. TCRdb's table, derived via immunoSEQ multiplex PCR, lists solely in-frame clones and lacks some. Counted here are 2 million to 2.5 million clones, under 97% occurring once; the ten biggest clones make up roughly 0.13%. What was sequenced was naive CD4+ T cells sorted from blood. This sample's subset: CD45RA+ positively selected. The receptors stem from a man aged 18 to 30 in good health.

This chain joins TRBV5-1 and TRBJ1-1; TRBD1 aligns across 7 bases. The CDR3 sequence is 14 residues long. Germline V gene sequence: CDR1 SGHRS, CDR2 YFSETQ. The trim removed 4 bases at V and 8 bases at J, leaving 11 bases unmatched. CDR3 sequence: CASSIGGPADEAFF. The CDR3 bases are TGCGCCAGCAGCATAGGGGGCCCGGCGGACGAAGCTTTCTTT.

The V and J genes are TRBV6-5 and TRBJ2-1; 8 bases are shared with TRBD2. Germline values: CDR1 MNHEY, CDR2 SVGAGI. The V and J ends lost 5 bases and 13 bases, in that order; junction bases with no gene match: 4. The CDR3 is made up of 11 amino acids. In nucleotides, the CDR3 is TGTGCCAGCAGTGGGCGGGAGGAACAGTTCTTC. Translation: CASSGREEQFF.

The genes are TRBV28 and TRBJ2-4, with 8 bases lining up with TRBD1. Germline CDR1 MDHEN, CDR2 SYDVKM. The CDR3 spans 14 residues. The V gene end was trimmed by 4 bases and the J gene end by 7 bases; junction bases not matched to a gene: 6. DNA for the CDR3: TGTGCCAGCAGTTCACAGGGGGTTGGGAACATTCAGTACTTC. It encodes CASSSQGVGNIQYF.

This clone appeared a few times. This rearrangement joins TRBV9 to TRBJ1-6; D gene uncertain. Trimming took 5 bases from V and 9 from J, leaving 18 bases between them. Germline lookup yields CDR1 SGDLS and CDR2 YYNGEE. The CDR3 is made up of 15 amino acids. The CDR3 bases are TGTGCCAGCAGGGGTAGCGCGGGGAATGGTTCACCCCTCCACTTT. Protein product: CASRGSAGNGSPLHF.

Note on this clone: The same CDR3 is also encoded by other DNA sequences in this sample. This chain joins TRBV7-2 and TRBJ2-7, with D maybe TRBD1 (6 bases). Germline CDR1 is SGHTA and CDR2 is FQGNSA. V dropped 2 bases and J dropped 1 base, with 9 bases sitting between them. The CDR3 is 14 residues long. Here the CDR3 DNA reads TGTGCCAGCAGCTTACTCAGGGGATCCTACGAGCAGTACTTC. It specifies CASSLLRGSYEQYF.

This clone occurred once. The chain uses TRBV5-6 and TRBJ2-1, with 8 bases matching TRBD1. The germline V gene encodes CDR1 SGHDT and CDR2 YYEEEE. Unmatched junction bases numbered 8, after V lost 4 bases and J lost 8 bases. The CDR3 extends over 14 amino acids. CDR3 in DNA: TGTGCCAGCAGCACGGACAGGGTACAATATGAGCAGTTCTTC. Residues: CASSTDRVQYEQFF.

This rearrangement joins TRBV5-5 to TRBJ1-2; D is possibly TRBD1 (5 bases). The CDR3 runs 14 residues. The V gene's germline CDR1 is SGHKS and CDR2 YYEKEE (reference sequence). V dropped 4 bases and J dropped 0 bases, with 10 bases sitting between them. The CDR3, as DNA: TGTGCCAGCAGCCAAGTGACAGCTAACTATGGCTACACCTTC. Amino acids: CASSQVTANYGYTF.

The chain couples TRBV7-9 to TRBJ1-6, with TRBD1 matching over 9 bases. The junction had 5 bases not matched to a gene; V was cut back by 1 base and J by 7 bases. This CDR3 contains 16 residues. Germline values: CDR1 SEHNR, CDR2 FQNEAQ (reference sequence). CDR3 nucleotide sequence: TGTGCCAGCAGCTTAGAATGGGACAGGGAAAATTCACCCCTCCACTTT. This translates into CASSLEWDRENSPLHF.

A single count supports this clone. The chain couples TRBV28 to TRBJ1-2; maybe TRBD1 (5 bases). The ends were cut back, 6 bases at V and 4 bases at J, with 15 bases in the middle. The germline V gene has CDR1 MDHEN and CDR2 SYDVKM. This CDR3 region has 14 residues. Here the CDR3 DNA reads TGTGCCAGCAGCCCCCCTGGGGGTAGCTATGGCTACACCTTC. It translates to CASSPPGGSYGYTF.

The V and J genes are TRBV6-1 and TRBJ1-3; D is unclear. Per germline, CDR1 MNHNS and CDR2 SASEGT. V lost 4 bases and J lost 0, with 10 bases in between. The CDR3 consists of 15 residues. The CDR3 DNA sequence: TGTGCCAGCAGTGGCCCATCCTACTCTGGAAACACCATATATTTT. Encoded protein: CASSGPSYSGNTIYF.

The chain has TRBV30 and TRBJ2-1, with D possibly matching TRBD1 (8 bases). This CDR3 has 16 amino acids. CDR1 is GTSNPN, CDR2 SVGIG, per germline (reference sequence). V dropped 3 bases and J dropped 2 bases, with 17 bases sitting between them. CDR3 bases: TGTGCCTGGAGCATAAACAGGGGGGGCACCTACAATGAGCAGTTCTTC. Translation gives CAWSINRGGTYNEQFF.

The chain has TRBV21-1 and TRBJ2-2. TRBV21-1 is a recognized pseudogene. The CDR3 length is 17 residues. Written as DNA, the CDR3 is TGTGCCAGCAGCGCCAGTCAGCGTTCGCAGGACACCGGGGAGCTGTTTTTT. Residues: CASSASQRSQDTGELFF.

The rearrangement uses TRBV27 and TRBJ1-1, with D perhaps TRBD1 (6 bases). Trimming shortened V by 6 bases and J by 4 bases, and 18 bases separated the two germline ends. The length of the CDR3 is 15 residues. Germline assignment: CDR1 MNHEY and CDR2 SMNVEV (reference sequence). The CDR3, as DNA: TGTGCCAGCAGACGGGGGCAGGGATTCGGCACTGAAGCTTTCTTT. This gives the protein CASRRGQGFGTEAFF.

The chain joins TRBV15 to TRBJ1-2; D gene unclear. V was trimmed by 2 bases and J by 6 bases, leaving 13 bases between them. CDR1 and CDR2 from the germline V gene are LNHNV and YYDKDF (reference sequence). The CDR3 loop spans 14 amino acids. The CDR3 nucleotides are TGTGCCACCAGCAGACCACATAGTTCCAATGGCTACACCTTC. The encoded protein is CATSRPHSSNGYTF.

The V call is TRBV6-6, the J call TRBJ2-7; D not certain. Germline CDR1 reads MNHNY; CDR2 reads SVGAGI (reference sequence). The germline V and J ends were trimmed by 8 bases and 4 bases, with 15 bases remaining between them. This CDR3 is built from 13 residues. The CDR3, as DNA: TGTGCCAGCGGTGAGCCGGCCGGTTACGAGCAGTACTTC. Translation: CASGEPAGYEQYF.

This chain joins TRBV7-2 and TRBJ2-5; D call uncertain. The CDR3 length is 14 residues. Trimming removed 5 bases from V and 1 base from J, with 11 bases in between. CDR1 is SGHTA, CDR2 FQGNSA, per germline. The CDR3 here is CASSPPTFQETQYF. Here the CDR3 DNA reads TGTGCCAGCAGCCCCCCTACGTTCCAAGAGACCCAGTACTTC.

For the CDR3, the DNA is TGCGCCAGCAGCCAAACCGGGACAGTGAATACTGGAAACACCATATATTTT. Protein product: CASSQTGTVNTGNTIYF. V and J are TRBV4-1 and TRBJ1-3; 7 nucleotides align to TRBD1. Germline CDR1 is MGHRA and CDR2 is YSYEKL. Trimming removed 2 bases from V and 2 bases from J; junction bases left unmatched: 9. The CDR3 totals 17 residues.

V usage is TRBV29-1 and J usage is TRBJ1-1, with D possibly being TRBD1 (5 bases). The CDR3 loop spans 14 amino acids. V was shortened by 7 bases and J by 0 bases, with 15 bases between the two germline ends. CDR1 is SQVTM, CDR2 ANQGSEA, per germline. In nucleotides, the CDR3 is TGCAGCGCCGGGGGTGGGGTTCTGAACACTGAAGCTTTCTTT. This translates into CSAGGGVLNTEAFF.

The rearrangement joins TRBV7-9 to TRBJ1-3; no clear D. The CDR3 loop spans 16 amino acids. Per germline, CDR1 SEHNR and CDR2 FQNEAQ (reference sequence). Trimming cost V 7 bases and J 0 bases, with 16 bases left between them. The CDR3 region is CASTPPGSSSGNTIYF. The CDR3 DNA reads TGTGCCAGCACCCCGCCAGGTTCATCCTCTGGAAACACCATATATTTT.

The rearrangement joins TRBV5-4 to TRBJ2-5; D gene unclear. The CDR3 extends over 15 amino acids. The germline V gene encodes CDR1 SGHNT and CDR2 YYREEE (reference sequence). The ends were cut back, 0 bases at V and 1 base at J, with 10 bases in the middle. The CDR3 protein is CASSLGQQSQETQYF. CDR3 in DNA: TGTGCCAGCAGCTTGGGGCAACAGAGCCAAGAGACCCAGTACTTC.

The rearrangement links TRBV19 to TRBJ1-5, with D possibly matching TRBD1 (5 bases). Per germline, CDR1 LNHDA and CDR2 SQIVND (reference sequence). CDR3 length equals 16 residues. The ends were cut back, 1 base at V and 0 bases at J, with 10 bases in the middle. CDR3 in amino acids: CASSIVGQGSNQPQHF. The CDR3 nucleotides are TGTGCCAGTAGTATAGTGGGGCAGGGTAGCAATCAGCCCCAGCATTTT.

The chain combines TRBV5-1 with TRBJ2-7; 10 bases map to TRBD1. The germline gives CDR1 SGHRS, CDR2 YFSETQ. V was pared by 3 bases and J by 2 bases, with 2 bases of the junction left unmatched. The CDR3 contains 14 residues. CDR3 sequence (DNA): TGCGCCAGCAGCTGGGACAGGGGACCCTACGAGCAGTACTTC. It yields the protein CASSWDRGPYEQYF.

For the CDR3, the DNA is TGTGCCACCAGGGGACTGCCGAACACTGAAGCTTTCTTT. Protein sequence: CATRGLPNTEAFF. V is TRBV6-4 and J is TRBJ1-1, with a weak D call TRBD1 (6 bases). Germline V gene sequence: CDR1 MRHNA, CDR2 SNTAGT. This CDR3 is built from 13 residues. The V end was cut by 10 bases, the J end by 1 base, with 13 bases between.

The chain is built from TRBV11-2 and TRBJ2-1, with TRBD2 matching over 9 bases. The CDR3 contains 15 residues. The germline V gene encodes CDR1 SGHAT and CDR2 FQNNGV. Trimming removed 5 bases from V and 2 bases from J; junction bases left unmatched: 4. The CDR3 coding sequence is TGTGCCAGCAGCCAGACTAGCGGCCCCTACAATGAGCAGTTCTTC. Translated: CASSQTSGPYNEQFF.

This clone was observed a single time. The genes are TRBV30 and TRBJ1-2; D remains unclear. CDR1 and CDR2 (germline): GTSNPN, SVGIG (reference sequence). V lost 8 bases, J lost 6 bases, and 10 bases lay in between. This CDR3 has 10 amino acids. The CDR3 sequence: CAGWSNGYTF. CDR3 sequence (DNA): TGTGCCGGCTGGAGTAATGGCTACACCTTC. Full variable domain (outside the CDR3, taken from reference TRBV30 and TRBJ1-2): SQTIHQWPATLVQPVGSPLSLECTVEGTSNPNLYWYRQAAGRGLQLLFYSVGIGQISSEVPQNLSASRPQDRQFILSSKKLLLSDSGFYLCAGWSNGYTFGSGTRLTVV.